The next 14 T cell receptor beta chains were all read from a single sample in a study of technical replicates of blood from several donors. Libraries were prepared by immunoSEQ multiplex PCR; TCRdb keeps only in-frame clonotypes and omits some of them. This table holds approximately 73,000 clones, about 93% found once. Specimen: T cells isolated from PBMCs. These TCRs come from a human donor in good health.

The V and J genes are TRBV30 and TRBJ1-1; no definite D call. Germline V gene lookup returns CDR1 GTSNPN and CDR2 SVGIG (reference sequence). V lost 5 bases, J lost 1 base, and 8 bases lay in between. CDR3 size: 12 residues. For the CDR3, the DNA is TGTGCCTGGTCCGGGTCGAACACTGAAGCTTTCTTT. It encodes CAWSGSNTEAFF.

The chain employs TRBV19 and TRBJ2-2, with 10 positions matching TRBD1. This CDR3 has 15 residues. V gave up 1 base and J gave up 5 bases; unmatched junction bases: 1. Germline V gene sequence: CDR1 LNHDA, CDR2 SQIVND (reference sequence). The CDR3 region is CASSIGGQGTGELFF. DNA of the CDR3: TGTGCCAGTAGTATAGGGGGACAGGGGACCGGGGAGCTGTTTTTT.

This clone was picked up one time. CDR3 region: CAIRPGLAGAPGINEQFF. CDR3 coding DNA: TGTGCCATCAGGCCGGGACTAGCGGGAGCCCCCGGGATCAATGAGCAGTTCTTC. The V gene is TRBV10-3, the J gene TRBJ2-1; TRBD2 matches at 14 bases. V was clipped by 6 bases and J by 6 bases; unmatched bases: 13. Germline-derived CDR1 and CDR2 are ENHRY and SYGVKD. This CDR3 region has 18 residues.

J is TRBJ2-7 and V is TRBV19; perhaps TRBD2 as D (5 bases). Germline lookup yields CDR1 LNHDA and CDR2 SQIVND (reference sequence). This CDR3 has 17 residues. Trimming shortened V by 0 bases and J by 3 bases, and 18 bases separated the two germline ends. DNA for the CDR3: TGTGCCAGTAGTATAGATTTGGCGACTAACATTCACTACGAGCAGTACTTC. It translates to CASSIDLATNIHYEQYF.

This chain links TRBV11-2 with TRBJ2-2; D is possibly TRBD2 (6 bases). This CDR3 has 16 amino acids. V lost 1 base, J lost 3 bases, and 12 bases lay in between. Germline lookup yields CDR1 SGHAT and CDR2 FQNNGV. The CDR3 protein is CASSLVSREDTGELFF. The CDR3 nucleotides read TGTGCCAGCAGCTTAGTATCCAGGGAGGACACCGGGGAGCTGTTTTTT.

The chain carries TRBV18 and TRBJ2-7, with TRBD2 identical over 8 bases. The germline V gene encodes CDR1 KGHSH and CDR2 LQKENI. The CDR3 has 17 residues. J was trimmed by 1 base and V by 6 bases; bases with no gene match: 14. CDR3 nucleotide sequence: TGTGCCAGCTCCGACGGATATTCCGGGAGGGGATCCTACGAGCAGTACTTC. This translates into CASSDGYSGRGSYEQYF.

For this clone: Distinct nucleotide sequences in the sample also encode this CDR3. CDR3 nucleotides: TGTGCCAGCAGCTCTCCGGGCTACGAGCAGTACTTC. Translating gives CASSSPGYEQYF. The chain couples TRBV11-3 to TRBJ2-7; D not certain. Germline lookup yields CDR1 SGHNT and CDR2 YENEEA. Trimming removed 4 bases from V and 3 bases from J, with 7 bases in between. The CDR3 is 12 amino acids.

Turning to this clone: Other DNA variants within this sample encode the same CDR3. The chain uses TRBV27 and TRBJ2-7; 14 bases line up with TRBD2. The CDR3 covers 16 residues. Germline CDR1 MNHEY, CDR2 SMNVEV (reference sequence). The V segment lost 5 bases and the J segment 4 bases; nucleotides outside the gene matches: 7. The CDR3, as DNA: TGTGCCAGCAGTATCGGACTAGCGGGAGGCCTTTACGAGCAGTACTTC. Translated: CASSIGLAGGLYEQYF.

The chain uses TRBV7-9 and TRBJ1-2; 8 bases are shared with TRBD1. Germline assignment: CDR1 SEHNR and CDR2 FQNEAQ (reference sequence). V was pared by 4 bases and J by 6 bases, with 4 bases of the junction left unmatched. This CDR3 has 13 amino acids. The CDR3 spells CASSSDRDNGYTF. DNA of the CDR3: TGTGCCAGCAGCTCGGACAGGGATAATGGCTACACCTTC.

The rearrangement joins TRBV11-3 to TRBJ2-1; D remains unclear. CDR3 length equals 14 residues. In germline, CDR1 is SGHNT, CDR2 YENEEA. V was shortened by 3 bases and J by 3 bases, with 9 bases between the two germline ends. The CDR3 DNA follows: TGTGCCAGCAGCTTTCTAGGATTCTACAATGAGCAGTTCTTC. It codes for CASSFLGFYNEQFF.

V gene TRBV7-2 combines with J gene TRBJ2-2; 10 bases are shared with TRBD2. V gave up 3 bases and J gave up 6 bases; unmatched junction bases: 4. Per germline, CDR1 SGHTA and CDR2 FQGNSA. The CDR3 covers 15 residues. The CDR3 nucleotides are TGTGCCAGCAGCTTGGCTAGCGGGAGATCCGGGGAGCTGTTTTTT. Its translation is CASSLASGRSGELFF.

This clone was observed a handful of times. The J gene is TRBJ1-1, the V gene TRBV20-1; D is undetermined. CDR1 DFQATT and CDR2 SNEGSKA come from the germline V gene (reference sequence). V lost 0 bases, J lost 11 bases, and 7 bases lay in between. The CDR3 sequence is 10 residues long. CDR3 loop: CSARDPGAFF. CDR3 nucleotides: TGCAGTGCTAGAGATCCAGGTGCTTTCTTT.

This chain uses TRBV9 with TRBJ2-5, with TRBD2 matching 7 bases. The V and J ends lost 3 bases and 5 bases, in that order; junction bases with no gene match: 10. The length of the CDR3 is 15 residues. Germline V gene lookup returns CDR1 SGDLS and CDR2 YYNGEE. This CDR3 reads CASSAFPGTTETQYF. The CDR3 DNA is TGTGCCAGCAGCGCTTTTCCTGGGACTACCGAGACCCAGTACTTC.

The gene calls are TRBV28 and TRBJ1-4; D perhaps matches TRBD1 (5 bases). Germline CDR1 and CDR2: MDHEN and SYDVKM. CDR3 size: 14 residues. The V end lost 2 bases, the J end lost 8 bases, and 12 bases lay between the germline ends. The CDR3 DNA is TGTGCCAGCAGTTTACCTCGACAGACGGAAAAACTGTTTTTT. Amino acid sequence: CASSLPRQTEKLFF.